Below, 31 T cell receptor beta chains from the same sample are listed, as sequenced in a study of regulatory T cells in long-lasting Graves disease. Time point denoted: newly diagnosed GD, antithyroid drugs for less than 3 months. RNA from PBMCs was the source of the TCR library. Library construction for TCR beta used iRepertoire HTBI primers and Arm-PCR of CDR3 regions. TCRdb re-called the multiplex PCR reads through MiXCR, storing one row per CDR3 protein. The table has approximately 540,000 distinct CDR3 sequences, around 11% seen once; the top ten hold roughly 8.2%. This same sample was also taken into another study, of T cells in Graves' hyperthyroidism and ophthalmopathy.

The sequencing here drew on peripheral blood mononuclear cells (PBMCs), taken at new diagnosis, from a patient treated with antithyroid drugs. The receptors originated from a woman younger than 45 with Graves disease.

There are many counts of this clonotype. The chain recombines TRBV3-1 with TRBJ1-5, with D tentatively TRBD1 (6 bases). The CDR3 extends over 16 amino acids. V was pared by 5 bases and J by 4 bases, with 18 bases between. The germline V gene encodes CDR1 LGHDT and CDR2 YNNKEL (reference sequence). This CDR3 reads CASSRGQGKANQPQHF. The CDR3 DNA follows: TGTGCCAGCAGCAGGGGACAAGGGAAAGCGAATCAGCCCCAGCATTTT.

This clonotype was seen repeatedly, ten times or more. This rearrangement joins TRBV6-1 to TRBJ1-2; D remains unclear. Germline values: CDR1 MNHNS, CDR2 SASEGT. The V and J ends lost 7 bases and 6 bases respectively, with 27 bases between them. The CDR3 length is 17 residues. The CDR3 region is CASTISRDRTLSDGYTF. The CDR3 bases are TGTGCCAGCACCATTTCACGGGATAGGACTCTATCTGATGGCTACACCTTC.

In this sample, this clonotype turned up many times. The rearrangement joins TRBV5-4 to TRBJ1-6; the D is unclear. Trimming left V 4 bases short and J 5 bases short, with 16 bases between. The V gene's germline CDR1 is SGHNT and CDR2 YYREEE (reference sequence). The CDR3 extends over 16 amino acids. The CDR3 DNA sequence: TGTGCCAGCAGCCCCGTGGGAGGGCCAAATAATTCACCCCTCCACTTT. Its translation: CASSPVGGPNNSPLHF.

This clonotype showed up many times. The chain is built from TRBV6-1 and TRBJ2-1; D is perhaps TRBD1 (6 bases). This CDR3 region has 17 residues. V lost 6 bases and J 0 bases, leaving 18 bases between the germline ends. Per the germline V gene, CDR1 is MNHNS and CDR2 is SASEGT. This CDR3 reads CASRKGGVPSSYNEQFF. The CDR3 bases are TGTGCCAGCAGAAAAGGGGGAGTCCCGAGCTCCTACAATGAGCAGTTCTTC.

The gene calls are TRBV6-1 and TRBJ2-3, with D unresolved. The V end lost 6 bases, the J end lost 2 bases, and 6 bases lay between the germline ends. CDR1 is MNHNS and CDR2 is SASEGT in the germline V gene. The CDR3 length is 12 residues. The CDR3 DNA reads TGTGCCAGCAGCAGGATCACAGATACGCAGTATTTT. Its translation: CASSRITDTQYF.

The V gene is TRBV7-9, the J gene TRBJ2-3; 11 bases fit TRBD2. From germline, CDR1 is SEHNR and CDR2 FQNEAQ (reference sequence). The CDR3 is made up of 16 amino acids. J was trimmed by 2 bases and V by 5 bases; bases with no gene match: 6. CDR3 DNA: TGTGCCAGCAGCCTAGGGGGACTAGCGGACACAGATACGCAGTATTTT. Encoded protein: CASSLGGLADTDTQYF.

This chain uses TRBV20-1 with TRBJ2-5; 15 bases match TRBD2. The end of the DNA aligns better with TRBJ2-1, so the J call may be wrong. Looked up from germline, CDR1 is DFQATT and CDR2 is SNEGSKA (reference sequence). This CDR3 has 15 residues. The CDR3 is CSATGTSGRPVEQFF. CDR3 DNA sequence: TGCAGTGCTACCGGGACTAGCGGGAGGCCGGTGGAGCAGTTCTTC.

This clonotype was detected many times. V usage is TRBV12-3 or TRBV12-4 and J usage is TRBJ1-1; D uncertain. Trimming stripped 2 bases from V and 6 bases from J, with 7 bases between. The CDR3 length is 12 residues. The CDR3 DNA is TGTGCCAGCAGTTTAAACGATCCTGAAGCTTTCTTT. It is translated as CASSLNDPEAFF.

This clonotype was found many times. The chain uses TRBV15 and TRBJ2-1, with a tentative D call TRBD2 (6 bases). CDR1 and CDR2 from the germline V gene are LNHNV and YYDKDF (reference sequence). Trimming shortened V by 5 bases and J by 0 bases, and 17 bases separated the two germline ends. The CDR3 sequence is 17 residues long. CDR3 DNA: TGTGCCACCAGCCCTACCCCCGCGGGGCCCTCCTACAATGAGCAGTTCTTC. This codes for CATSPTPAGPSYNEQFF.

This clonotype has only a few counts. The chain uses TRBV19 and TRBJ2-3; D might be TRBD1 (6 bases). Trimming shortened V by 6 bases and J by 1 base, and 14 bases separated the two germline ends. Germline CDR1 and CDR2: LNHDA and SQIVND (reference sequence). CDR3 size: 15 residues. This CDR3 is CASRTVWGRTDTQYF. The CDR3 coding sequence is TGTGCCAGTAGGACGGTGTGGGGGCGCACAGATACGCAGTATTTT.

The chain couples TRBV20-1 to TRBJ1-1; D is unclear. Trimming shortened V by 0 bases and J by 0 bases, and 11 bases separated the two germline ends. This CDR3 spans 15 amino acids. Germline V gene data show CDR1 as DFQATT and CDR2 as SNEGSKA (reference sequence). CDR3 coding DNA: TGCAGTGCTAGAGATCAAGCGGGTTTGAACACTGAAGCTTTCTTT. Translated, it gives CSARDQAGLNTEAFF.

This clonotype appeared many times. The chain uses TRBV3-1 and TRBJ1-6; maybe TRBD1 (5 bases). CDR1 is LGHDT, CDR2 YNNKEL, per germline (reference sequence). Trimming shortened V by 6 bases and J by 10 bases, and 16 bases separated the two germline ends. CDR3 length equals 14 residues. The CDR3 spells CASSLGETRSPLHF. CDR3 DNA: TGTGCCAGCAGTTTGGGGGAAACTAGGTCACCCCTCCACTTT.

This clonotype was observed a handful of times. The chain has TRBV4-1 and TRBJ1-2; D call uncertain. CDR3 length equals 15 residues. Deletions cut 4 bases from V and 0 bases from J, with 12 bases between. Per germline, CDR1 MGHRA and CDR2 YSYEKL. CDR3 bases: TGCGCCAGCAGCCTAGGACCGGCGGCTAACTATGGCTACACCTTC. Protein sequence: CASSLGPAANYGYTF.

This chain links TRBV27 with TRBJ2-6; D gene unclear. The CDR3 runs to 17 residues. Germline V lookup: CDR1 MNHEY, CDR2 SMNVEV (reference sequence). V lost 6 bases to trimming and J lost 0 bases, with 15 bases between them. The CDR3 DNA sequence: TGTGCCAGCAGCTCAGAACATAGCAGCTCTGGGGCCAACGTCCTGACTTTC. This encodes CASSSEHSSSGANVLTF.

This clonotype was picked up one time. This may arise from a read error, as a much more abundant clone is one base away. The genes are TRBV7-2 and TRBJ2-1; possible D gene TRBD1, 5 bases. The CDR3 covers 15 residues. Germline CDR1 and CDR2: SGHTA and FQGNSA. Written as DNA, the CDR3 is TGTGCCAGCAGCTTCCAGGGTGGGTCCTACAATAAGCAGTTCTTC. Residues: CASSFQGGSYNKQFF.

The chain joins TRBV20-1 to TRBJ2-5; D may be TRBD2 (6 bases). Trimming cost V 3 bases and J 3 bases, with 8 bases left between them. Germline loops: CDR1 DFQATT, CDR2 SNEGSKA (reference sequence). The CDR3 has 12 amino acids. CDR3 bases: TGCAGTGCTAGCCGGGGGAAAGAGACCCAGTACTTC. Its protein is CSASRGKETQYF.

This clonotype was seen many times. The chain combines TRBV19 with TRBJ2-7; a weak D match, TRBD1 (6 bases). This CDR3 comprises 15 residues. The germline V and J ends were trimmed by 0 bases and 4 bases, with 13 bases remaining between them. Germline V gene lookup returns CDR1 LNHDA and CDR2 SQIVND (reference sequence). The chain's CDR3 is CASSIDPTRGYEQYF. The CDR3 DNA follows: TGTGCCAGTAGTATAGATCCAACCAGGGGTTACGAGCAGTACTTC.

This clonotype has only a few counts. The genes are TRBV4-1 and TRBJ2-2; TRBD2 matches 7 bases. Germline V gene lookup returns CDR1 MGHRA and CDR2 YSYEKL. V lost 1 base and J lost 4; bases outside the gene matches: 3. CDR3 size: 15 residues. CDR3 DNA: TGCGCCAGCAGCCAAGCGGGAGGAGGCACCGGGGAGCTGTTTTTT. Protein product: CASSQAGGGTGELFF.

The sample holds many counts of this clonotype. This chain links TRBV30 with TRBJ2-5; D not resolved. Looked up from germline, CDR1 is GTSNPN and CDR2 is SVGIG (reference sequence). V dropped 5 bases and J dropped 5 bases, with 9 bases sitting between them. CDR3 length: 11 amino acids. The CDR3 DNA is TGTGCCTGGGGAAGTGGGGAGACCCAGTACTTC. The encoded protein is CAWGSGETQYF.

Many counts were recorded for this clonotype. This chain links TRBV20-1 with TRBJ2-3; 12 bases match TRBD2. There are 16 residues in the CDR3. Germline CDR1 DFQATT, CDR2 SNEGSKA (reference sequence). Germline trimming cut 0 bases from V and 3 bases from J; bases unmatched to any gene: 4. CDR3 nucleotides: TGCAGTGCTAGAGATCGACTAGCGGGAGCAACAGATACGCAGTATTTT. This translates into CSARDRLAGATDTQYF.

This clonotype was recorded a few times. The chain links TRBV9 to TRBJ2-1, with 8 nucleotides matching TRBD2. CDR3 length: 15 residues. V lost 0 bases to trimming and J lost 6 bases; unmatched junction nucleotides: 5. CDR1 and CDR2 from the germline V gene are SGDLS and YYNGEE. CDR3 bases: TGTGCCAGCAGCGTAGTAGCGGGGCCTCTCAATGAGCAGTTCTTC. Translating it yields CASSVVAGPLNEQFF.

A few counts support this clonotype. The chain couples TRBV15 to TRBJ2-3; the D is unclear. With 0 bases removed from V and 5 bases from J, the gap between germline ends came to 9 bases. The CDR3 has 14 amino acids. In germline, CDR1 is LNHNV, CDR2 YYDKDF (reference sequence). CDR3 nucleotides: TGTGCCACCAGCAGAGATCCAGCCGGAGATACGCAGTATTTT. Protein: CATSRDPAGDTQYF.

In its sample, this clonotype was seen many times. CDR3 amino acids: CASSLVRNPSYEQYF. For the CDR3, the DNA is TGTGCCAGCAGCTTGGTCAGGAATCCCTCCTACGAGCAGTACTTC. The chain links TRBV5-6 to TRBJ2-7; D is uncertain. Germline V CDR1 and CDR2: SGHDT, YYEEEE. V lost 0 bases and J lost 0, with 10 bases in between. This CDR3 spans 15 amino acids.

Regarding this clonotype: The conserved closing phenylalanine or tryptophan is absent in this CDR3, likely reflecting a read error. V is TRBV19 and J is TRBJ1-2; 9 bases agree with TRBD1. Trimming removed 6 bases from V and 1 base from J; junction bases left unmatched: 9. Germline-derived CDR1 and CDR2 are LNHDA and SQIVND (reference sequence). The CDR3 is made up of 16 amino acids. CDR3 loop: CASSRDRATRNYGYTS. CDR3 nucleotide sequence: TGTGCCAGTAGCCGGGACAGGGCAACTCGTAACTATGGCTACACCTCC.

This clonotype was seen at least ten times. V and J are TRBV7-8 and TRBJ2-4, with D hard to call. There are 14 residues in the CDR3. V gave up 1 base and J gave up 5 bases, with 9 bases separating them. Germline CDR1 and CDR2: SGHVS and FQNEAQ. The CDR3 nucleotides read TGTGCCAGCAGCTTAGGAGGACCGGAAAACATTCAGTACTTC. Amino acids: CASSLGGPENIQYF. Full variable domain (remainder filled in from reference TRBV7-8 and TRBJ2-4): GAGVSQSPRYKVAKRGQDVALRCDPISGHVSLFWYQQALGQGPEFLTYFQNEAQLDKSGLPSDRFFAERPEGSVSTLKIQRTQQEDSAVYLCASSLGGPENIQYFGAGTRLSVL.

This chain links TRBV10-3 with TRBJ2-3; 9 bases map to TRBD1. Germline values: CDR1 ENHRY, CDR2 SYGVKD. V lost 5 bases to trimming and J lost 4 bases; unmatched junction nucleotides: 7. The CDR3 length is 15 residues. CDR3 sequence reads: CAISPQGASADTQYF. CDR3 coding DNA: TGTGCCATCAGTCCACAGGGGGCCTCCGCAGATACGCAGTATTTT.

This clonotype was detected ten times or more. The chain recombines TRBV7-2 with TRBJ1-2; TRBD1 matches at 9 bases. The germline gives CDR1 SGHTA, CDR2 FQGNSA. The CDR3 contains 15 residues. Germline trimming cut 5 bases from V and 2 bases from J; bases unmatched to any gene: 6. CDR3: CASSIKQGANYGYTF. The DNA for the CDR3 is TGTGCCAGCAGCATAAAACAGGGGGCAAACTATGGCTACACCTTC.

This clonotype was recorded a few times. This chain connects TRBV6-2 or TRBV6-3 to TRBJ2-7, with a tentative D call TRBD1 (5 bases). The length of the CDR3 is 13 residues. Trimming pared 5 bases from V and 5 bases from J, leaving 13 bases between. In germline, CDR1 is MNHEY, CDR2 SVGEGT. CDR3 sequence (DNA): TGTGCCAGCAGTCCCAGGGATTCCCACGAGCAGTACTTC. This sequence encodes CASSPRDSHEQYF.

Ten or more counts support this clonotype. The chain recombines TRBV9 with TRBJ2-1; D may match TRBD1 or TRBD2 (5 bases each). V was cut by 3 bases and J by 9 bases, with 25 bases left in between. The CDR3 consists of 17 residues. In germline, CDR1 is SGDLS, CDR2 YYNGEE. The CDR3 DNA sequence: TGTGCCAGCAGCGGGGACGGGGACGCGTCTGCAATTGCTGAGCAGTTCTTC. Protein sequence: CASSGDGDASAIAEQFF. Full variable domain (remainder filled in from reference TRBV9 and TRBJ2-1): DSGVTQTPKHLITATGQRVTLRCSPRSGDLSVYWYQQSLDQGLQFLIQYYNGEERAKGNILERFSAQQFPDLHSELNLSSLELGDSALYFCASSGDGDASAIAEQFFGPGTRLTVL.

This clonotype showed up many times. The CDR3 sequence is CASSQKLISDTQYF. In nucleotides, the CDR3 is TGCGCCAGCAGCCAGAAATTGATTTCAGATACGCAGTATTTT. The chain employs TRBV5-1 and TRBJ2-3, with no clear D. The CDR3 consists of 14 residues. The V gene lost 4 bases and the J gene lost 4 bases, with 13 bases spanning the gap. In germline, CDR1 is SGHRS, CDR2 YFSETQ.

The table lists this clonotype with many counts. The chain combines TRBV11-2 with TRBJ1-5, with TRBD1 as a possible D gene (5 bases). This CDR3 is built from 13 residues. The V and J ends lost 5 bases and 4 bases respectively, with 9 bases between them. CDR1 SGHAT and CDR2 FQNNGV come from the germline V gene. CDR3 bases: TGTGCCAGCAGCGTTCAGGGAAATCAGCCCCAGCATTTT. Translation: CASSVQGNQPQHF.